This record looks at one T cell receptor beta chain sequence and its context. Its specificity is not known. The data were taken from a study of shared clonotypes between healthy human individuals. Study-level results: Exclusively blood specimens were collected; tissue repertoires likely differ.

In germline, CDR1 is GTSNPN, CDR2 SVGIG (reference sequence). V trimming: 5 bases; J trimming: 3 bases; junction bases outside the gene matches: 10. The CDR3 totals 16 residues. Several immunoSEQ 96-well plates shared each subset's DNA, each plate a replicate. Authors' processing steps: ImmunoSEQ output held junction-only sequences without quality scores, so filtering differed. TCRdb's table, derived via immunoSEQ multiplex PCR, lists solely in-frame clones and lacks some. V, J and clone size derive from that table, while D and trimming were established from the DNA sequence. The sample records about 490,000 clones, around 80% being singletons.

V and J are TRBV30 and TRBJ1-5; 10 bases align to TRBD1. The sequence was obtained from a woman in her thirties or forties in good health. Some clones in this sample may be carry-over from other donors' samples. The specimen was PBMCs. As DNA, the CDR3 is TGTGCCTGGGGTAGAAGGGACAGGGGCTTCAATCAGCCCCAGCATTTT. Amino acid sequence: CAWGRRDRGFNQPQHF. Based on the CDR3 plus reference TRBV30 and TRBJ1-5, the full variable domain is SQTIHQWPATLVQPVGSPLSLECTVEGTSNPNLYWYRQAAGRGLQLLFYSVGIGQISSEVPQNLSASRPQDRQFILSSKKLLLSDSGFYLCAWGRRDRGFNQPQHFGDGTRLSIL.